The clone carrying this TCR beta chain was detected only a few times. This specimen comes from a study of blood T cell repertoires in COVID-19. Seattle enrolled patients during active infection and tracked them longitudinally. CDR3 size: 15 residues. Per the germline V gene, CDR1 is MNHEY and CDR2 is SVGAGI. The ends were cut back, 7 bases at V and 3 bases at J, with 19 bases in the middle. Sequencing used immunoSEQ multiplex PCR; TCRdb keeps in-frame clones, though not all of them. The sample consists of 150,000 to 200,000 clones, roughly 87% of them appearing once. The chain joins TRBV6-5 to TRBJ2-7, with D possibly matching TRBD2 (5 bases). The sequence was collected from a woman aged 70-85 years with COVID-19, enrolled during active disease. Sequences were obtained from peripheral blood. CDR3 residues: CASKLKWEQNYEQYF. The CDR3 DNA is TGTGCCAGCAAGCTTAAGTGGGAGCAAAACTACGAGCAGTACTTC.